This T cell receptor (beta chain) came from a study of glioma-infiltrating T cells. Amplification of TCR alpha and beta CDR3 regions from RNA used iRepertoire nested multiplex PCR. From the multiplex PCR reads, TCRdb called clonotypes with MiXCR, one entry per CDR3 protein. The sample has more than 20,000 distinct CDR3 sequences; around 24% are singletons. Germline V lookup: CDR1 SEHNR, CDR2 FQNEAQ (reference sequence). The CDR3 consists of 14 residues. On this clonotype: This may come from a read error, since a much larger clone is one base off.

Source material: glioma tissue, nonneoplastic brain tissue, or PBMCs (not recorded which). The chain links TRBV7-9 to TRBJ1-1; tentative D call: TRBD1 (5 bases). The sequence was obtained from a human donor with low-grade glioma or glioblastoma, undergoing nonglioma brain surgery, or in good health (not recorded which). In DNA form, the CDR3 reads TGTGCCCGCAGCTTAGACCCCCTGGGGGGTGAAGCTTTCTTT. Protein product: CARSLDPLGGEAFF.